Listed here is a single TCR beta chain. Antigen: not known. The data stem from a study of regulatory T cells in long-lasting Graves disease. Whole-study results and caveats: Persistent Graves' disease cases displayed lower TCR diversity than newly diagnosed ones.

CDR3 size: 16 residues. Trimming removed 1 base at V and 1 base at J, with 13 bases between. Germline values: CDR1 SGHDN, CDR2 FVKESK. Both iRepertoire HTBI primers and Arm-PCR of CDR3 regions were used to build the TCR beta libraries. TCRdb fed the multiplex PCR reads into MiXCR, producing one record per CDR3 protein. The table records roughly 500,000 distinct CDR3 sequences, around 12% of them present only once. Indicated time point: newly diagnosed GD, antithyroid drugs for less than 3 months. PBMCs provided the RNA from which the TCR library was made. These data also featured in a second study, about T cells in Graves' hyperthyroidism and ophthalmopathy. Turning to that study: With the HTBI primer set, the TCR CDR3 went through a first round of RT-PCR.

The origin of this receptor is a woman between 25 and 40 years old with Graves disease. The sequenced sample was peripheral blood mononuclear cells (PBMCs), obtained at new diagnosis, from a patient treated with antithyroid drugs. The chain links TRBV14 to TRBJ1-1; a weak D match, TRBD1 (6 bases). The CDR3 region has the DNA TGTGCCAGCAGCCAAGGAACAGGGATGAAGAACACTGAAGCTTTCTTT. The encoded protein is CASSQGTGMKNTEAFF. The full variable domain, its missing parts supplied by reference TRBV14 and TRBJ1-1, is EAGVTQFPSHSVIEKGQTVTLRCDPISGHDNLYWYRRVMGKEIKFLLHFVKESKQDESGMPNNRFLAERTGGTYSTLKVQPAELEDSGVYFCASSQGTGMKNTEAFFGQGTRLTVV.